Presented here are 22 T cell receptor beta chains from one specimen sequenced in a study of siplizumab effects on memory and regulatory T cells. TCRdb keeps only in-frame clones here, not all; method: immunoSEQ multiplex PCR. The sample shows 50,000 or so clones, 90% to 95% of them seen only once. The sample was CD8+ T cells sorted from blood. The source of these receptors is a human donor in good health.

CDR3 nucleotides: TGTGCTAGTGGTTCAGGACTAGCGGGTATTACTAGCACAGATACGCAGTATTTT. This encodes CASGSGLAGITSTDTQYF. The chain combines TRBV12-5 with TRBJ2-3; 11 bases are a match to TRBD2. The germline V gene encodes CDR1 LGHNT and CDR2 FRNRAP. The CDR3 contains 18 residues. V shed 4 bases, J shed 0 bases, and the junction held 9 bases outside the gene matches. Full variable domain (remainder filled in from reference TRBV12-5 and TRBJ2-3): DARVTQTPRHKVTEMGQEVTMRCQPILGHNTVFWYRQTMMQGLELLAYFRNRAPLDDSGMPKDRFSAEMPDATLATLKIQPSEPRDSAVYFCASGSGLAGITSTDTQYFGPGTRLTVL.

The chain recombines TRBV6-5 with TRBJ2-5; no clear D. Per the germline V gene, CDR1 is MNHEY and CDR2 is SVGAGI. The CDR3 length is 12 residues. V lost 7 bases to trimming and J lost 0 bases, with 6 bases between them. The CDR3 sequence: CASKGYQETQYF. Here the CDR3 DNA reads TGTGCCAGCAAAGGGTACCAAGAGACCCAGTACTTC.

This clone was recorded only once. The chain uses TRBV28 and TRBJ2-1; weak D call: TRBD2 (7 bases). Trimming cost V 5 bases and J 4 bases, with 15 bases left between them. Germline-derived CDR1 and CDR2 are MDHEN and SYDVKM. The CDR3 has 15 amino acids. The chain's CDR3 is CASSQGLGGYNEQFF. DNA for the CDR3: TGTGCCAGCAGTCAAGGACTAGGGGGTTACAATGAGCAGTTCTTC.

The J gene is TRBJ2-5, the V gene TRBV10-3, with 9 bases aligning to TRBD1. The CDR3 runs to 13 residues. The V gene end was trimmed by 10 bases and the J gene end by 5 bases; junction bases not matched to a gene: 8. CDR1 and CDR2 (germline): ENHRY, SYGVKD. The CDR3: CANSQGAGETQYF. For the CDR3, the DNA is TGTGCCAACTCACAGGGGGCGGGGGAGACCCAGTACTTC.

The count of this clone is one. The chain recombines TRBV6-5 with TRBJ2-1; unclear D gene. CDR3 length equals 12 residues. Germline CDR1 and CDR2: MNHEY and SVGAGI. V was pared by 2 bases and J by 5 bases, with 4 bases between. The CDR3 nucleotides are TGTGCCAGCAGTTACGATAACAATGAGCAGTTCTTC. This translates into CASSYDNNEQFF.

The gene calls are TRBV6-5 and TRBJ1-1; D ambiguous. V lost 6 bases and J lost 1, with 12 bases in between. Germline-derived CDR1 and CDR2 are MNHEY and SVGAGI. There are 14 residues in the CDR3. CDR3 residues: CASSHLGKNTEAFF. CDR3 nucleotides: TGTGCCAGCAGCCACCTGGGGAAGAACACTGAAGCTTTCTTT.

The genes are TRBV7-2 and TRBJ2-1; 12 nucleotides match TRBD2. After removal of 4 bases from V and 5 bases from J, the junction contained 3 bases not matched to a gene. Germline CDR1 is SGHTA and CDR2 is FQGNSA. The CDR3 consists of 15 residues. The CDR3 spells CASSSSGRADNEQFF. The DNA for the CDR3 is TGTGCCAGCAGCTCTAGCGGGAGGGCAGACAATGAGCAGTTCTTC.

The chain links TRBV11-2 to TRBJ2-1, with D perhaps given as TRBD1 or TRBD2 (5 bases each). This CDR3 is 16 amino acids long. The V end was cut by 0 bases, the J end by 2 bases, with 11 bases between. Germline V gives CDR1 SGHAT, CDR2 FQNNGV. CDR3 bases: TGTGCCAGCAGCTTAGAGGGACCAAGAGCCTACAATGAGCAGTTCTTC. Translation gives CASSLEGPRAYNEQFF.

The chain has TRBV13 and TRBJ1-5; D unclear. Germline-derived CDR1 and CDR2 are PRHDT and FYEKMQ (reference sequence). V was pared by 0 bases and J by 5 bases, with 8 bases between. CDR3 length equals 14 residues. The CDR3 nucleotides read TGTGCCAGCAGCTTAGGAAATGGAGATCAGCCCCAGCATTTT. Translating it yields CASSLGNGDQPQHF.

The chain couples TRBV2 to TRBJ2-1; no firm D call. The CDR3 contains 11 residues. The V end lost 6 bases, the J end lost 6 bases, and 6 bases lay between the germline ends. Germline loops: CDR1 SNHLY, CDR2 FYNNEI. This CDR3 reads CASSPVNEQFF. For the CDR3, the DNA is TGTGCCAGCAGCCCTGTCAATGAGCAGTTCTTC.

The chain couples TRBV30 to TRBJ2-4, with 7 bases lining up with TRBD2. There are 14 residues in the CDR3. CDR1 and CDR2 from the germline V gene are GTSNPN and SVGIG (reference sequence). With V trimmed by 3 bases and J by 6 bases, 8 bases remained unmatched. CDR3 sequence: CAWSTWEGLNIQYF. CDR3 DNA: TGTGCCTGGAGCACATGGGAGGGGTTAAACATTCAGTACTTC.

The J gene is TRBJ1-1, the V gene TRBV5-5, with a possible D match to TRBD1 (6 bases). This CDR3 comprises 13 residues. V shed 4 bases and J shed 5 bases, with 12 bases lying between them. Germline loops: CDR1 SGHKS, CDR2 YYEKEE (reference sequence). CDR3 amino acids: CASSLTGRTEAFF. In DNA form, the CDR3 reads TGTGCCAGCAGCCTGACAGGTAGGACTGAAGCTTTCTTT.

The DNA for the CDR3 is TGTGCCAGCAGTTACTCTTCAGGGGAGAATGAAAAACTGTTTTTT. Translated, it gives CASSYSSGENEKLFF. The genes are TRBV6-6 and TRBJ1-4, with a weak D call TRBD1 (6 bases). The CDR3 is 15 amino acids. The germline CDR1 and CDR2 sequences are MNHNY and SVGAGI (reference sequence). Between the trimmed V and J ends, which lost 0 bases and 5 bases, there was a span of 10 bases.

V gene TRBV20-1 combines with J gene TRBJ2-7; no clear D. The germline V gene has CDR1 DFQATT and CDR2 SNEGSKA (reference sequence). The CDR3 has 11 amino acids. Trimming removed 2 bases at V and 4 bases at J, with 6 bases between. CDR3 region: CSARSGYEQYF. CDR3 DNA: TGCAGTGCTAGATCCGGGTACGAGCAGTACTTC.

CDR3: CASSRTGAYEQYF. Here the CDR3 DNA reads TGTGCCAGTAGCCGGACAGGCGCCTACGAGCAGTACTTC. The chain is built from TRBV27 and TRBJ2-7; 7 bases line up with TRBD1. V lost 9 bases, J lost 2 bases, and 7 bases stayed unmatched. The CDR3 sequence is 13 residues long. Germline loops: CDR1 MNHEY, CDR2 SMNVEV (reference sequence).

This chain joins TRBV29-1 and TRBJ1-2; TRBD1 is a possible D gene (5 bases). Germline CDR1 reads SQVTM; CDR2 reads ANQGSEA. The CDR3 length is 12 residues. V lost 1 base, J lost 6 bases, and 9 bases lay in between. CDR3 sequence (DNA): TGCAGCGTTGAAGGCGGACAAGATGGCTACACCTTC. Translated, it gives CSVEGGQDGYTF.

The chain employs TRBV6-5 and TRBJ1-5; D is possibly TRBD1 (6 bases). The CDR3 spans 13 residues. CDR1 is MNHEY, CDR2 SVGAGI, per germline. Trimming took off 1 base at V and 11 bases at J, with 12 bases between the two ends. The CDR3 DNA reads as TGTGCCAGCAGTTACTTAGGGGGGGCGGCCCAGCATTTT. Amino acids: CASSYLGGAAQHF.

J is TRBJ2-1 and V is TRBV15; TRBD2 might be the D (7 bases). The CDR3 has 14 amino acids. The germline V and J ends were trimmed by 0 bases and 5 bases, with 8 bases remaining between them. Per the germline V gene, CDR1 is LNHNV and CDR2 is YYDKDF (reference sequence). DNA of the CDR3: TGTGCCACCAGCAGAGACGGGGGGCACAATGAGCAGTTCTTC. Residues: CATSRDGGHNEQFF. Variable domain in full (rest from reference TRBV15 and TRBJ2-1): DAMVIQNPRYQVTQFGKPVTLSCSQTLNHNVMYWYQQKSSQAPKLLFHYYDKDFNNEADTPDNFQSRRPNTSFCFLDIRSPGLGDTAMYLCATSRDGGHNEQFFGPGTRLTVL.

The chain has TRBV7-9 and TRBJ2-5; D remains unclear. CDR3 length: 11 residues. Trimming took 2 bases from V and 3 from J, leaving 1 base between them. The germline V gene encodes CDR1 SEHNR and CDR2 FQNEAQ (reference sequence). The CDR3 sequence: CASSLKETQYF. The CDR3, as DNA: TGTGCCAGCAGCTTAAAAGAGACCCAGTACTTC.

This clone has only a few counts. This chain connects TRBV6-1 to TRBJ2-7; 7 bases map to TRBD2. After removal of 5 bases from V and 3 bases from J, the junction contained 7 bases not matched to a gene. The CDR3 totals 14 residues. The germline V gene has CDR1 MNHNS and CDR2 SASEGT. The CDR3 coding sequence is TGTGCCAGCAGTCACCGGGGACTAAACTACGAGCAGTACTTC. Its translation is CASSHRGLNYEQYF.

This chain joins TRBV4-2 and TRBJ2-5; tentatively, D is TRBD2 (6 bases). Germline-derived CDR1 and CDR2 are LGHNA and YNFKEQ. This CDR3 contains 14 residues. Between the trimmed V and J ends, which lost 4 bases and 0 bases, there was a span of 9 bases. CDR3 nucleotide sequence: TGTGCCAGCAGCCCCGGGACTCACCAAGAGACCCAGTACTTC. Protein product: CASSPGTHQETQYF.

DNA of the CDR3: TGTGCCAGCAGCCGGACAGGGCATCCGGTGGATGAGCAGTTCTTC. Translating gives CASSRTGHPVDEQFF. The chain has TRBV6-6 and TRBJ2-1, with 8 positions matching TRBD1. CDR1 is MNHNY and CDR2 is SVGAGI in the germline V gene (reference sequence). The CDR3 contains 15 residues. J lost 8 bases, V lost 6 bases, and 12 bases had no gene match.